This T cell receptor beta chain stems from a study of T-cell reconstitution after alpha-beta-depleted transplantation in children (dated by TCRdb to between 2015 and 2016). Describing the broader study: The study quantitatively tracked T-cell immune reconstitution after TCRalphabeta/CD19-depleted allogeneic hematopoietic cell transplantation in children using TCR repertoire profiling.

This clonotype was seen a few times. The target of this receptor is not known. No much larger clonotype is one base removed from it; base qualities were not supplied. Libraries were built with PCR. Sequenced using an Illumina HiSeq 2500. TCR libraries were prepared with molecular barcoding, using unique molecular identifiers to normalize TCRbeta repertoire quantification. Through fastp at Q25 and MiXCR, TCRdb rebuilt clones from the public reads, retaining in-frame beta chains. Every CDR3 protein is listed once, alongside the most common genes and DNA of its rows. The table for this sample lists around 340,000 distinct CDR3 sequences; about an eighth of them were counted only once. Of the sample, about 4.5% falls within the top ten clones. The source material was PBMCs, sampled from the stem cell graft. This TCR derives from a human donor who donated a stem cell graft to a child with Fanconi anemia.

The CDR3 region: CASSPTKGGQDEQYV. At the DNA level, the sequence is TGTGCCAGCAGCCCTACGAAAGGGGGGCAAGACGAGCAGTACGTC. The chain is encoded by TRBV21-1 joined to TRBJ2-7; the table's D call, TRBD1, has no DNA check behind it. TRBV21-1 is flagged as a pseudogene. Reading from cysteine to valine, the CDR3 counts 15 amino acids. Only the CDR3 region is kept as DNA, spanning 45 bases read in frame from base 1.